The clone carrying this T cell receptor (beta chain) appeared once. The data were produced by immunoSEQ multiplex PCR, yet TCRdb's version contains in-frame clones alone and is incomplete. Of approximately 190,000 clones listed, about 86% were seen once; the top ten hold 20% to 25%. This sample stems from a study of blood T cell repertoires in COVID-19. Study summary: Acute-phase and convalescent COVID-19 samples originated in the United States, Italy and Spain.

This CDR3 region has 13 residues. The V end lost 7 bases, the J end lost 2 bases, and 8 bases lay between the germline ends. The germline V gene has CDR1 SEHNR and CDR2 FQNEAQ (reference sequence). The chain recombines TRBV7-9 with TRBJ2-2; D is unresolved. The material sequenced was PBMCs or T cells enriched from blood (not recorded which). The source is a woman aged 35 to 49 in a cohort exposed to, infected with or recovered from COVID-19 (not recorded which). CDR3 amino acids: CASKQDNTGELFF. In DNA form, the CDR3 reads TGTGCCAGCAAGCAGGATAACACCGGGGAGCTGTTTTTT.